This TCR beta chain was sequenced in a study of post-analysis software for immune sequencing data. Study information: Included courses were relapsing-remitting and secondary progressive multiple sclerosis; progressive-relapsing multiple sclerosis was also included.

Whole-study findings and limits: In multiple sclerosis, normalized Chao1 diversity was significantly below that of controls. The authors found that F measure strongly co-clustered same-batch samples.

The authors incorporated unique molecular identifiers into the TCR beta cDNA libraries. Out of roughly 0.85 to 10 million T cells, a few hundred thousand cDNA molecules were generated. A single record per CDR3 protein comes from TCRdb applying MiXCR to the PCR reads. Of approximately 150,000 distinct CDR3 sequences listed, about 30% are singletons. This clonotype has just a few counts. Its antigen is unknown. Sequencing used blood. This TCR came from a girl aged 5 to 17 with multiple sclerosis.

The CDR3 here is CAAATTGDEKLFF. In DNA form, the CDR3 reads TGTGCCGCCGCTACAACAGGGGACGAAAAACTGTTTTTT. V is TRBV6-6 and J is TRBJ1-4, with 7 bases lining up with TRBD1. The V gene end was trimmed by 11 bases and the J gene end by 8 bases; junction bases not matched to a gene: 11. CDR3 length equals 13 residues. Germline V gene sequence: CDR1 MNHNY, CDR2 SVGAGI (reference sequence).